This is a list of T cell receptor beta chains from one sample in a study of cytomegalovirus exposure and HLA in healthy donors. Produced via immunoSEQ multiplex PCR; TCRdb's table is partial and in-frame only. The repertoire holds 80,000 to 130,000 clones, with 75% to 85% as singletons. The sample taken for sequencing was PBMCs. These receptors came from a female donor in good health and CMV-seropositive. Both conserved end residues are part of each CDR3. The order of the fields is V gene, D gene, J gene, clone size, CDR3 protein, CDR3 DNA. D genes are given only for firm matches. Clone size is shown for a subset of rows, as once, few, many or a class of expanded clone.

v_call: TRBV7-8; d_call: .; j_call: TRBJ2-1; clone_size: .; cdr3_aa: CASSSLPDSHNEQFF; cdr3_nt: TGTGCCAGCAGCTCCCTCCCCGACTCCCACAATGAGCAGTTCTTC
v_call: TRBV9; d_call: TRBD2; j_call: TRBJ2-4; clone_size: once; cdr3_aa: CASSVAGGGGNIQYF; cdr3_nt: TGTGCCAGCAGCGTAGCCGGGGGGGGCGGAAACATTCAGTACTTC
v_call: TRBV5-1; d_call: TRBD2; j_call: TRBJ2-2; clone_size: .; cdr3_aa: CASSFGTSGYTGELFF; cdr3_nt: TGCGCCAGCAGCTTCGGGACTAGCGGTTACACCGGGGAGCTGTTTTTT
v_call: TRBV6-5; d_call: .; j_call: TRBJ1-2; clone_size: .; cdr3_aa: CASSYASGAGGYTF; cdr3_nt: TGTGCCAGCAGTTACGCGTCAGGGGCGGGTGGCTACACCTTC
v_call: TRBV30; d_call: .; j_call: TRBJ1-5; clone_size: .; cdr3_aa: CAWALGGQPQHF; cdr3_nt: TGTGCCTGGGCCCTTGGGGGGCAGCCCCAGCATTTT
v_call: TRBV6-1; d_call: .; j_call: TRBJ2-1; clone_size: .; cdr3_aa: CASSGQAYNEQFF; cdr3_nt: TGTGCCAGCAGTGGTCAGGCCTACAATGAGCAGTTCTTC
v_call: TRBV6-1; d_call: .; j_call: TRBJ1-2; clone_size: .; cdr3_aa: CASSDALGTGVYGYTF; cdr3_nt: TGTGCCAGCAGTGATGCGCTCGGAACAGGAGTGTATGGCTACACCTTC
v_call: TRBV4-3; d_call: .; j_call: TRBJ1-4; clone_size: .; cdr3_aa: CASSQVRAGGEKLFF; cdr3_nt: TGCGCCAGCAGCCAAGTAAGGGCAGGAGGTGAAAAACTGTTTTTT
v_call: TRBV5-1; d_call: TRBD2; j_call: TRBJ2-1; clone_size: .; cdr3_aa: CASSLPGTSVYNEQFF; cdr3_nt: TGCGCCAGCAGCTTACCCGGGACTAGCGTCTACAATGAGCAGTTCTTC
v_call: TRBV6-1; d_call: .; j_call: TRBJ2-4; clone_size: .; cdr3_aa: CASSEGLTLLAKNSQYF; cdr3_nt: TGTGCCAGCAGTGAGGGACTTACTCTACTAGCCAAAAACAGTCAGTACTTC
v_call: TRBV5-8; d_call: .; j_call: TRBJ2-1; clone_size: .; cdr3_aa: CASSFAGTYNEQFF; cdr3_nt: TGTGCCAGCAGCTTCGCGGGAACCTACAATGAGCAGTTCTTC
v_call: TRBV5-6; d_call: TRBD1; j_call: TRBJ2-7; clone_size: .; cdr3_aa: CASSPTGGYEQYF; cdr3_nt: TGTGCCAGCAGCCCGACAGGGGGCTACGAGCAGTACTTC
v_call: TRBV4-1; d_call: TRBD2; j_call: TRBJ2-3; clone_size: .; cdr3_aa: CASSHTTSGGADTQYF; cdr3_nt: TGCGCCAGCAGCCACACGACTAGCGGGGGGGCAGATACGCAGTATTTT
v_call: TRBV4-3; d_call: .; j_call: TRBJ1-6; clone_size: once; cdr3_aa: CASSQAAGAGVPPLHF; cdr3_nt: TGCGCCAGCAGCCAAGCGGCGGGGGCAGGGGTTCCACCCCTCCACTTT
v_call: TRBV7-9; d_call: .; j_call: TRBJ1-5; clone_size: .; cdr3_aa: CASSINGGPGNQPQHF; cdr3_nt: TGTGCCAGCAGCATCAACGGGGGACCGGGCAATCAGCCCCAGCATTTT
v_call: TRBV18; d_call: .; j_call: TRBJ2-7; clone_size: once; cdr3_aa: CASSPSGDEQYF; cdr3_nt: TGTGCCAGCTCACCAAGCGGCGACGAGCAGTACTTC
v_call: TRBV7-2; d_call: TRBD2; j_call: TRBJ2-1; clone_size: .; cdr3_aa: CASSLAPSGGYNEQFF; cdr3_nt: TGTGCCAGCAGCTTAGCACCTAGCGGGGGATACAATGAGCAGTTCTTC
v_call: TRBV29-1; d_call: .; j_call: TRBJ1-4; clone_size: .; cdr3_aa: CSVARDEKLFF; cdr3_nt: TGCAGCGTTGCACGAGATGAAAAACTGTTTTTT
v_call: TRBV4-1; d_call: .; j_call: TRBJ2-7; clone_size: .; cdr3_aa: CASSRGGQGYEQYF; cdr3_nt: TGCGCCAGCAGCCGGGGGGGCCAGGGCTACGAGCAGTACTTC
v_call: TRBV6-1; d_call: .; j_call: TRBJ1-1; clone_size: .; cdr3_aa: CASSDPGTKNTEAFF; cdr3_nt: TGTGCCAGCAGTGACCCAGGAACAAAGAACACTGAAGCTTTCTTT
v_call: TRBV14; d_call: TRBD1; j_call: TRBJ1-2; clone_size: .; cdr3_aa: CASSTTGERGYTF; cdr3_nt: TGTGCCAGCAGTACTACAGGGGAAAGAGGCTACACCTTC
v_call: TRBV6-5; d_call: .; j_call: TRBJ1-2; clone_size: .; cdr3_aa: CASSSSGRVYGYTF; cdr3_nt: TGTGCCAGCAGTTCCTCGGGCAGGGTCTATGGCTACACCTTC